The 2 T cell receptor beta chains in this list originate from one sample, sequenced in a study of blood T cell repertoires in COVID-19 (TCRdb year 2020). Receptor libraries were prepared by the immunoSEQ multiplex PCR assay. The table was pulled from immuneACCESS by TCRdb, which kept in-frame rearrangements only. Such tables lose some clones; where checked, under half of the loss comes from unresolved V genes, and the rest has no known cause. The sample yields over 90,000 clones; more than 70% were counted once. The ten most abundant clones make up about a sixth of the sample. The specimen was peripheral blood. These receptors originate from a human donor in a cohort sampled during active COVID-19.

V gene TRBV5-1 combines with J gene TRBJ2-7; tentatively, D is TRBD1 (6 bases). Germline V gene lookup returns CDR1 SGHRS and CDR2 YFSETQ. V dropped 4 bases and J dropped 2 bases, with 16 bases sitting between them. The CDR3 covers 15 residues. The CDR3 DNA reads TGCGCCAGCAGCCTCGGGACATCCCCCACCTACGAGCAGTACTTC. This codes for CASSLGTSPTYEQYF. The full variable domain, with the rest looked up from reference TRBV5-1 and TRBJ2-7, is KAGVTQTPRYLIKTRGQQVTLSCSPISGHRSVSWYQQTPGQGLQFLFEYFSETQRNKGNFPGRFSGRQFSNSRSEMNVSTLELGDSALYLCASSLGTSPTYEQYFGPGTRLTVT.

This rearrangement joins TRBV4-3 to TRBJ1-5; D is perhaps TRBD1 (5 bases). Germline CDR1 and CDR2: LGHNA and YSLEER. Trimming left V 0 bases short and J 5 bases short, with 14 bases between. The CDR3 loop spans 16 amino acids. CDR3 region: CASSQEGAGPYQPQHF. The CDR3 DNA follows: TGCGCCAGCAGCCAAGAAGGGGCAGGGCCTTATCAGCCCCAGCATTTT.